The 15 T cell receptor beta chains below all came from one sample that was sequenced in a study of human T cells and chemical hapten exposure. Documented time point: patch test 2, 6 weeks after DPC sensitization. Stated treatment: therapeutic diphenylcyclopropenone sensitization with weekly scalp DPC. MiXCR, applied by TCRdb to the RACE reads, yields one record per CDR3 protein. The sample comprises 35,000 to 45,000 distinct CDR3 sequences, more than 8.5% of which are singletons, and approximately 16% rests with the top ten. Sequences were derived from whole blood, sampled in connection with sensitization to the hapten diphenylcyclopropenone (DPC). The receptors were sampled from a woman between 40 and 50 years old with alopecia areata. Some clones in this sample may be carry-over from other donors' samples.

This clonotype was picked up many times. The chain carries TRBV20-1 and TRBJ2-3; 9 positions agree with TRBD2. The CDR3 spans 16 residues. Germline values: CDR1 DFQATT, CDR2 SNEGSKA (reference sequence). The ends lost 1 base at V and 5 bases at J; junction bases unmatched: 10. Written as DNA, the CDR3 is TGCAGTGCTAGAGCCTGGGGCGGGGGGGCTATAGATACGCAGTATTTT. It codes for CSARAWGGGAIDTQYF.

The table lists this clonotype with many counts. V gene TRBV4-2 combines with J gene TRBJ1-5, with TRBD1 as a possible D gene (5 bases). The length of the CDR3 is 16 residues. Germline V gene data show CDR1 as LGHNA and CDR2 as YNFKEQ. V gave up 0 bases and J gave up 4 bases, with 13 bases separating them. The CDR3, as DNA: TGTGCCAGCAGCCAAGAAAAGGGCAGGGTAAATCAGCCCCAGCATTTT. Residues: CASSQEKGRVNQPQHF.

This clonotype has ten or more counts. The chain has TRBV19 and TRBJ1-2, with no clear D. The CDR3 consists of 12 residues. CDR1 and CDR2 (germline): LNHDA, SQIVND (reference sequence). The ends were cut back, 6 bases at V and 4 bases at J, with 9 bases in the middle. The CDR3 coding sequence is TGTGCCAGTAGAGGACTGCCCTATGGCTACACCTTC. It is translated as CASRGLPYGYTF.

This clonotype appeared many times. The chain uses TRBV6-5 and TRBJ2-1, with D possibly being TRBD1 (6 bases). V was pared by 5 bases and J by 4 bases, with 15 bases between. From germline, CDR1 is MNHEY and CDR2 SVGAGI. There are 15 residues in the CDR3. The CDR3 sequence is CASSTIPTGYNEQFF. The CDR3 DNA follows: TGTGCCAGCAGTACAATTCCGACAGGTTACAATGAGCAGTTCTTC.

Ten or more counts support this clonotype. The genes are TRBV7-2 and TRBJ1-5; the match to TRBD1 covers 9 bases. J gave up 5 bases and V 5 bases, and 10 bases lay outside the gene matches. Germline loops: CDR1 SGHTA, CDR2 FQGNSA. This CDR3 is 16 amino acids long. The CDR3 DNA reads as TGTGCCAGCAGCCCCACTGACAGGGGGTACGATCAGCCCCAGCATTTT. Translated: CASSPTDRGYDQPQHF.

This clonotype was seen at least ten times. V usage is TRBV5-4 and J usage is TRBJ1-5; no clear D. The germline V gene has CDR1 SGHNT and CDR2 YYREEE (reference sequence). There are 16 residues in the CDR3. Deletions cut 0 bases from V and 1 base from J, with 11 bases between. CDR3 sequence (DNA): TGTGCCAGCAGCTTGGACGACCGGATAAGCAATCAGCCCCAGCATTTT. Its protein is CASSLDDRISNQPQHF. Supplemented by reference TRBV5-4 and TRBJ1-5, the full variable domain reads ETGVTQSPTHLIKTRGQQVTLRCSSQSGHNTVSWYQQALGQGPQFIFQYYREEENGRGNFPPRFSGLQFPNYSSELNVNALELDDSALYLCASSLDDRISNQPQHFGDGTRLSIL.

V usage is TRBV29-1 and J usage is TRBJ2-5, with unresolved D. The V and J ends lost 4 bases and 5 bases respectively, with 17 bases between them. This CDR3 comprises 14 residues. The V gene's germline CDR1 is SQVTM and CDR2 ANQGSEA. CDR3 sequence (DNA): TGCAGCGTTGGGGTCAACAGACCCGGTGAGACCCAGTACTTC. It yields the protein CSVGVNRPGETQYF.

V and J are TRBV9 and TRBJ2-2, with TRBD1 as a possible D gene (6 bases). V shed 2 bases and J shed 2 bases, with 10 bases lying between them. The V gene's germline CDR1 is SGDLS and CDR2 YYNGEE. The CDR3 is made up of 15 amino acids. This CDR3 is CASSVQTGNTGELFF. CDR3 DNA: TGTGCCAGCAGCGTTCAGACAGGAAACACCGGGGAGCTGTTTTTT.

This clonotype occurred many times. The chain has TRBV5-1 and TRBJ1-5; TRBD1 matches at 8 bases. Germline V gene data show CDR1 as SGHRS and CDR2 as YFSETQ. This CDR3 is 15 amino acids long. With 1 base clipped from V and 6 bases from J, the junction kept 6 bases outside the gene matches. CDR3 DNA: TGCGCCAGCAGCTTGCAGGGGGCGCGGGGTCAGCCCCAGCATTTT. It translates to CASSLQGARGQPQHF.

This clonotype occurred many times. This chain connects TRBV11-2 to TRBJ2-2; D unresolved. The CDR3 length is 14 residues. Germline values: CDR1 SGHAT, CDR2 FQNNGV. Trimming stripped 5 bases from V and 4 bases from J, with 11 bases between. This CDR3 reads CASSPGGGTGELFF. CDR3 coding DNA: TGTGCCAGCAGCCCTGGCGGCGGCACCGGGGAGCTGTTTTTT. Looking up the rest from reference TRBV11-2 and TRBJ2-2 gives the full variable domain: EAGVAQSPRYKIIEKRQSVAFWCNPISGHATLYWYQQILGQGPKLLIQFQNNGVVDDSQLPKDRFSAERLKGVDSTLKIQPAKLEDSAVYLCASSPGGGTGELFFGEGSRLTVL.

This clonotype was observed many times. V usage is TRBV5-1 and J usage is TRBJ1-6; 8 bases are a match to TRBD1. This CDR3 is 14 amino acids long. With 7 bases clipped from V and 10 bases from J, the junction kept 10 bases outside the gene matches. Germline V gives CDR1 SGHRS, CDR2 YFSETQ. DNA of the CDR3: TGCGCCAGCGGACAGGGACAGAAAAGGTCACCCCTCCACTTT. This translates into CASGQGQKRSPLHF.

At least ten counts were recorded for this clonotype. The V call is TRBV4-2, the J call TRBJ2-3; TRBD2 aligns across 12 bases. The CDR3 sequence is 16 residues long. CDR1 is LGHNA, CDR2 YNFKEQ, per germline. The V and J ends lost 5 bases and 3 bases, in that order; junction bases with no gene match: 6. In nucleotides, the CDR3 is TGTGCCAGCAGCACCCGGACTAGCGGGGTTACAGATACGCAGTATTTT. Translating gives CASSTRTSGVTDTQYF.

A word on this clonotype: A much bigger clone sits one base away, suggesting this may be a read error. The V gene is TRBV3-1, the J gene TRBJ2-5, with 10 nucleotides matching TRBD2. Germline CDR1 reads LGHDT; CDR2 reads YNNKEL (reference sequence). The CDR3 runs to 16 residues. CDR3 sequence: CASSTTGLAVQEIQYF. The CDR3 DNA reads TGTGCCAGCAGCACCACCGGACTAGCGGTTCAAGAGATCCAGTACTTC.

This clonotype has at least ten counts. The chain joins TRBV6-1 to TRBJ1-2; D may be TRBD1 (6 bases). The V gene lost 6 bases and the J gene lost 2 bases, with 16 bases spanning the gap. The CDR3 consists of 15 residues. Germline lookup yields CDR1 MNHNS and CDR2 SASEGT. The CDR3 here is CASRITQGGNYGYTF. The CDR3 DNA reads as TGTGCCAGCAGGATAACACAGGGAGGGAACTATGGCTACACCTTC.

This clonotype was counted ten times or more. The V gene is TRBV6-6, the J gene TRBJ1-1, with no clear D. Trimming shortened V by 2 bases and J by 3 bases, and 13 bases separated the two germline ends. The V gene's germline CDR1 is MNHNY and CDR2 SVGAGI (reference sequence). CDR3 length: 15 amino acids. CDR3 sequence: CASSYQQSSDTEAFF. The CDR3 region has the DNA TGTGCCAGCAGTTACCAACAGTCTTCGGACACTGAAGCTTTCTTT.